The rows below give T cell receptor beta chains drawn from one sample of a study of human CD8 memory T cell subsets. Using the 5' RACE reads, TCRdb records one entry per CDR3 protein without DNA. The data include 19,000 or so distinct CDR3 sequences; the top ten clones carry approximately 6%. Specimen: CD8+ stem-like memory T cells (TSCM and TCM) sorted from PBMCs. These receptors all come from a human donor in good health. Both conserved end residues are part of each CDR3. Not every row has a clone size; where given, it reads once, few, many or a size class.

cdr3_aa j_call cdr3_length v_call clone_size
CASSLFRGGGNQPQHF TRBJ1-5 16 TRBV7-2 medium-sized
CAWSVSDYEQYF TRBJ2-7 12 TRBV30 -
CSARDREIGTTNEKLFF TRBJ1-4 17 TRBV20-1 -
CATARPASGVDNEQFF TRBJ2-1 16 TRBV27 -
CASSSQIIDRGKNTEAFF TRBJ1-1 18 TRBV12-3/TRBV12-4 -
CASSLDRETQYF TRBJ2-5 12 TRBV12-3/TRBV12-4 -
CASSHGQGSADTQYF TRBJ2-3 15 TRBV4-3 -
CASSSLSTSGRANEQFF TRBJ2-1 17 TRBV11-3 -
CSGGDSVYEQYF TRBJ2-7 12 TRBV29-1 -
CASSQDPKRRSSYNEQFF TRBJ2-1 18 TRBV3-1 -
CASSLLARASTDTQYF TRBJ2-3 16 TRBV13 -
CSVEASHTDTQYF TRBJ2-3 13 TRBV29-1 -
CSARDNRGYEQYF TRBJ2-7 13 TRBV20-1 -
CVVSWGVETNTGELFF TRBJ2-2 16 TRBV5-1 -
CASSYEVLNYGYTF TRBJ1-2 14 TRBV6-6 -
CASSLPGEVVTFF TRBJ2-1 13 TRBV13 -
CASSLGGYSDTQYF TRBJ2-3 14 TRBV5-1 -
CSASGLAGEQFF TRBJ2-1 12 TRBV20-1 -
CSARDLLGQGNTGELFF TRBJ2-2 17 TRBV20-1 -
CSVGQGIGGYTF TRBJ1-2 12 TRBV29-1 -
CASSYSKLAGENEQFF TRBJ2-1 16 TRBV6-2/TRBV6-3 -
CASSPLGTESTYEQYF TRBJ2-7 16 TRBV5-5 -
CASSPSLAGGSTDTQYF TRBJ2-3 17 TRBV3-1 medium-sized
CASSASGTGYTGELFF TRBJ2-2 16 TRBV5-4 -
CSAQLDYGYTF TRBJ1-2 11 TRBV29-1 medium-sized
CASRSRDRGFFGYGYTF TRBJ1-2 17 TRBV12-2 -
CASSLAYEQYF TRBJ2-7 11 TRBV5-6 -
CASSGLLGYGYEQYF TRBJ2-7 15 TRBV6-1 -
CASRLAGGGSYEQYF TRBJ2-7 15 TRBV28 -
CASSDGQGLTEAFF TRBJ1-1 14 TRBV9 -
CASGQGSPNTEAFF TRBJ1-1 14 TRBV9 -
CASSPETGGLDTQYF TRBJ2-3 15 TRBV5-6 -
CASSVGGGSLYEQYF TRBJ2-7 15 TRBV9 -
CASSFRGQPEAFF TRBJ1-1 13 TRBV5-4 -
CASSFGREVPDTQYF TRBJ2-3 15 TRBV6-1 -
CAISTGGSNYGYTF TRBJ1-2 14 TRBV10-3 -
CASSYGSAEAFF TRBJ1-1 12 TRBV12-3/TRBV12-4 medium-sized
CASSLSGQGATEAFF TRBJ1-1 15 TRBV19 -
CSALTSEETEAFF TRBJ1-1 13 TRBV29-1 medium-sized
CASSQDHGNNEQYF TRBJ2-7 14 TRBV4-3 -
CATSRDLSYEQYF TRBJ2-7 13 TRBV15 -
CASSIPASGNTIYF TRBJ1-3 14 TRBV19 -
CSAREEGTYGYTF TRBJ1-2 13 TRBV20-1 medium-sized
CATSRDPPGQTGEAFF TRBJ1-1 16 TRBV15 -
CSVEDRGQGNEQYF TRBJ2-7 14 TRBV29-1 -
CASKQGGTEAFF TRBJ1-1 12 TRBV19 -
CASSLGPGDEQYF TRBJ2-7 13 TRBV7-3 -
CASSSPPGGEHSTDTQYF TRBJ2-3 18 TRBV7-8 -
CASSLYRDTTTEELFF TRBJ1-4 16 TRBV28 -